One sample yielded the 6 T cell receptor beta chains listed below, sequenced in a study of identical twins. MiXCR, run by TCRdb on the 5' RACE reads, gives a single entry per CDR3 protein. The sample has 450,000 to 650,000 distinct CDR3 sequences, about 15% seen once. These data also formed part of another study, on yellow fever vaccine responses in identical twins.

The specimen sequenced was CD4+ T cells sorted from blood. The origin of the receptors is a woman under 30 in good health.

This clonotype has just a few counts. This CDR3 is CASTPGNTGELFF. In DNA, the CDR3 is TGTGCCAGCACGCCCGGGAACACCGGGGAGCTGTTTTTT. The rearrangement links TRBV7-8 to TRBJ2-2; the D is unclear. The CDR3 totals 13 residues. Germline V gives CDR1 SGHVS, CDR2 FQNEAQ. V shed 7 bases and J shed 1 base, with 7 bases lying between them.

CDR3 bases: TGCAGTGCCAGACGGGAAATGTTTGCGAACGAGCAGTACTTC. Encoded protein: CSARREMFANEQYF. The rearrangement joins TRBV20-1 to TRBJ2-7; D may be TRBD2 (5 bases). CDR1 is DFQATT and CDR2 is SNEGSKA in the germline V gene (reference sequence). Trimming shortened V by 6 bases and J by 5 bases, and 20 bases separated the two germline ends. The CDR3 spans 14 residues.

This clonotype was observed a single time. The junction does not match germline at one end; this may be a read error. The V and J genes are TRBV20-1 and TRBJ2-1; 9 nucleotides align to TRBD1. Germline assignment: CDR1 DFQATT and CDR2 SNEGSKA (reference sequence). This CDR3 comprises 16 residues. The CDR3 DNA reads TGCTGTGCTAGTTTGGGACAGGGAAGATCCTACAATGAGCAGTTCTTC. Its protein is CCASLGQGRSYNEQFF.

This clonotype was found a few times. V is TRBV27 and J is TRBJ2-1; the D gene is possibly TRBD2 (6 bases). V was trimmed by 4 bases and J by 10 bases, leaving 14 bases between them. There are 13 residues in the CDR3. CDR1 is MNHEY and CDR2 is SMNVEV in the germline V gene (reference sequence). Here the CDR3 reads CASSYRRGEEQFF. CDR3 nucleotide sequence: TGTGCCAGCAGTTATCGCCGCGGGGAGGAGCAGTTCTTC.

This chain uses TRBV2 with TRBJ2-1; TRBD2 matches 13 bases. V shed 6 bases, J shed 9 bases, and the junction held 8 bases outside the gene matches. The germline V gene has CDR1 SNHLY and CDR2 FYNNEI. The CDR3 spans 15 residues. CDR3 loop: CASRPGTSGNGEQFF. CDR3 coding DNA: TGTGCCAGCAGACCCGGGACTAGCGGGAATGGTGAGCAGTTCTTC.

The chain recombines TRBV11-2 with TRBJ2-7; possible D gene TRBD1, 6 bases. Trimming left V 1 base short and J 5 bases short, with 9 bases between. There are 13 residues in the CDR3. Per the germline V gene, CDR1 is SGHAT and CDR2 is FQNNGV. The CDR3 spells CASSLANRDEQYV. The CDR3 region has the DNA TGTGCCAGCAGCTTAGCAAACAGGGACGAGCAGTACGTC.